Listed below are T cell receptor beta chains from one sample, sequenced in a study of cytomegalovirus exposure and HLA in healthy donors. The method was immunoSEQ multiplex PCR; TCRdb's version includes in-frame clones alone and lacks a portion of them. In the table there are tens of thousands of clones, under 85% of which are singletons. Sequenced input: PBMCs. These receptors all stem from a man aged 50 or older in good health and CMV-seronegative. The conserved cysteine and the conserved F or W are not part of the CDR3 here. Fields, in order: J gene, V gene, CDR3 protein.

j_call: TRBJ1-5; v_call: TRBV30; cdr3_aa: AWSGATGHQPQH
j_call: TRBJ2-2; v_call: TRBV29-1; cdr3_aa: SVYRSGAGELF
j_call: TRBJ1-2; v_call: TRBV7-9; cdr3_aa: ASSSLPRTGVNFYGYT
j_call: TRBJ2-7; v_call: TRBV2; cdr3_aa: ASRVATYEQY
j_call: TRBJ1-5; v_call: TRBV18; cdr3_aa: ASSPGAGINQPQH
j_call: TRBJ2-5; v_call: TRBV6-5; cdr3_aa: ASSPTGQYQETQY
j_call: TRBJ1-1; v_call: TRBV7-3; cdr3_aa: ASSLIHGGNTEAF
j_call: TRBJ1-3; v_call: TRBV7-9; cdr3_aa: ASRGLSAGNTIY
j_call: TRBJ1-1; v_call: TRBV7-9; cdr3_aa: ASSLQGMNTEAF
j_call: TRBJ2-3; v_call: TRBV19; cdr3_aa: ASSPRSGLSTDTQY
j_call: TRBJ1-4; v_call: TRBV30; cdr3_aa: ASPLGQSNEKLF
j_call: TRBJ2-1; v_call: TRBV11-2; cdr3_aa: ASSLSGKRSSYNEQF
j_call: TRBJ1-6; v_call: TRBV9; cdr3_aa: ASSVVDRDSPLH
j_call: TRBJ2-7; v_call: TRBV2; cdr3_aa: ASSGTSGTWAYEQY
j_call: TRBJ1-4; v_call: TRBV5-1; cdr3_aa: ASSLTGQGSTNEKLF
j_call: TRBJ1-1; v_call: TRBV29-1; cdr3_aa: SVRGSQGPNTEAF
j_call: TRBJ1-1; v_call: TRBV27; cdr3_aa: ASSFHRGEAF
j_call: TRBJ2-7; v_call: TRBV7-8; cdr3_aa: ASSLGQGLYEQY
j_call: TRBJ2-7; v_call: TRBV7-6; cdr3_aa: ASSLGGLSDEQY
j_call: TRBJ1-1; v_call: TRBV30; cdr3_aa: AWDRLGTEAF
j_call: TRBJ2-5; v_call: TRBV30; cdr3_aa: AWTGQSQETQY
j_call: TRBJ2-1; v_call: TRBV21-1; cdr3_aa: ASSKGSEDRVNEQF
j_call: TRBJ1-6; v_call: TRBV5-1; cdr3_aa: DDPASGSSYNSPLH
j_call: TRBJ2-2; v_call: TRBV6-1; cdr3_aa: ASSDKRGGDTGELF
j_call: TRBJ2-1; v_call: TRBV6-5; cdr3_aa: ASSYRGGAPYNEQF
j_call: TRBJ2-2; v_call: TRBV18; cdr3_aa: ASSPTAGGPTGELF
j_call: TRBJ1-5; v_call: TRBV12-5; cdr3_aa: ASASGTNNQPQH
j_call: TRBJ1-3; v_call: TRBV30; cdr3_aa: AWREQPGWNTIY
j_call: TRBJ1-1; v_call: TRBV9; cdr3_aa: ASSPGANTEAF
j_call: TRBJ1-2; v_call: TRBV30; cdr3_aa: AWGPGGEGVYGYT
j_call: TRBJ1-5; v_call: TRBV30; cdr3_aa: AWSVADVQPQH
j_call: TRBJ2-7; v_call: TRBV27; cdr3_aa: ASTKGGAVDEQY
j_call: TRBJ2-7; v_call: TRBV4-1; cdr3_aa: ASSQETGYYEQY
j_call: TRBJ2-3; v_call: TRBV7-9; cdr3_aa: ASSITSGGSLWTQY
j_call: TRBJ1-3; v_call: TRBV5-1; cdr3_aa: ASSLEGRTASTIY
j_call: TRBJ1-4; v_call: TRBV2; cdr3_aa: ASSKGIATNEKLF
j_call: TRBJ2-2; v_call: TRBV6-4; cdr3_aa: ASSDSSLTGELF
j_call: TRBJ1-5; v_call: TRBV2; cdr3_aa: ASSSQTGINQPQH
j_call: TRBJ2-3; v_call: TRBV5-6; cdr3_aa: ASSPRGAGTDTQY
j_call: TRBJ1-2; v_call: TRBV7-2; cdr3_aa: ASSPRRQEHYGYT
j_call: TRBJ1-3; v_call: TRBV25-1; cdr3_aa: ASSATGTGNTIY
j_call: TRBJ1-1; v_call: TRBV27; cdr3_aa: ASRIRDWNTEAF
j_call: TRBJ2-3; v_call: TRBV30; cdr3_aa: AQRWGDSSTDTQY
j_call: TRBJ2-7; v_call: TRBV9; cdr3_aa: ASSVGDRGYEQY
j_call: TRBJ1-6; v_call: TRBV5-6; cdr3_aa: ASSLGTGWGSPLH
j_call: TRBJ1-3; v_call: TRBV11-3; cdr3_aa: ASSRGPGNTIY
j_call: TRBJ1-1; v_call: TRBV7-8; cdr3_aa: ASSLFLRGDTEAF
j_call: TRBJ1-1; v_call: TRBV6-5; cdr3_aa: ASTPPGRRGTEAF
j_call: TRBJ1-2; v_call: TRBV7-8; cdr3_aa: ASSPGGVYGYT
j_call: TRBJ2-1; v_call: TRBV13; cdr3_aa: ASSLTGAGGRDREEQF
j_call: TRBJ2-2; v_call: TRBV11-3; cdr3_aa: ASSLTGLSGELF
j_call: TRBJ1-5; v_call: TRBV2; cdr3_aa: ASRLRDSRNQPQH
j_call: TRBJ1-6; v_call: TRBV9; cdr3_aa: ASSATGSSPLH
j_call: TRBJ1-2; v_call: TRBV29-1; cdr3_aa: SVTLGHLGGYT
j_call: TRBJ1-6; v_call: TRBV7-9; cdr3_aa: ASSSRQGARNSPLH
j_call: TRBJ1-1; v_call: TRBV30; cdr3_aa: AWSVKRNTEAF
j_call: TRBJ1-4; v_call: TRBV18; cdr3_aa: ASSSQGKKDEKLF
j_call: TRBJ1-2; v_call: TRBV2; cdr3_aa: ASSGDRSNYGYT